The 20 T cell receptor beta chains below all came from one sample that was sequenced in a study of T cell repertoires in cytomegalovirus infection (dated by TCRdb to the late 2010s). The sample's treatment or condition label is to be understood as: in vitro stimulation with specific CMV peptide epitopes to enrich CMV-specific T cells. For these TCRs, the target antigens are not known. Sequencing was carried out with an Illumina HiSeq 1500. The public sequencing data were trimmed at Q25 with fastp and processed into clonotypes with MiXCR by TCRdb, which kept only in-frame beta chains. Rows are unified per CDR3 protein, each entry keeping the most common DNA and genes. Within this sample are about 830,000 distinct CDR3 sequences, with about 30% of them counted one time only. Together, the top ten hold around 11% of the sample. The source was cultured CD8+ T cells from PBMCs, collected from culture after CMV antigen stimulation. The receptor set was obtained from a human donor in good health (CMV status not recorded). Some clones in this sample may be carry-over from other donors' samples.

This chain joins TRBV27 and TRBJ1-1; tentative D call: TRBD1 (5 bases). The CDR3 is made up of 13 amino acids. The V and J ends lost 8 bases and 4 bases respectively, with 14 bases between them. CDR1 is MNHEY, CDR2 SMNVEV, per germline (reference sequence). CDR3 DNA sequence: TGTGCCAGCCATGCTGGGGGTGTCACTGAAGCTTTCTTT. Translation gives CASHAGGVTEAFF.

The chain recombines TRBV19 with TRBJ1-5, with 7 bases matching TRBD1. The CDR3 extends over 18 amino acids. After removal of 7 bases from V and 2 bases from J, the junction contained 17 bases not matched to a gene. Germline CDR1 reads LNHDA; CDR2 reads SQIVND (reference sequence). Written as DNA, the CDR3 is TGTGCCAGTATTGGGCCCGGACCCGCACAGGGGCGCAATCAGCCCCAGCATTTT. Its translation: CASIGPGPAQGRNQPQHF.

Concerning this clonotype itself: A much larger clonotype is one base distant, so this may be a read error. V usage is TRBV7-6 and J usage is TRBJ2-2; D remains unclear. The CDR3 has 14 residues. Germline V gene sequence: CDR1 SGHVS, CDR2 FNYEAQ. CDR3 DNA: TGTGCCAACAGCTTAGAACTCGGCAAAGCCCCCCTGTTTTTT. Translating it yields CANSLELGKAPLFF.

The chain joins TRBV25-1 to TRBJ2-3, with 10 bases fitting TRBD1. V shed 1 base and J 1 base; nucleotides not matched to a gene: 8. CDR1 and CDR2 (germline): MGHDK, SYGVNS. This CDR3 contains 18 residues. The CDR3 coding sequence is TGTGCCAGCAGTGAATTAGACAGGGGGCTGGTGGGCACAGATACGCAGTATTTT. The encoded protein is CASSELDRGLVGTDTQYF.

This clonotype was seen a few times. An end of the junction does not agree with germline; a read error may underlie this. The chain recombines TRBV7-9 with TRBJ1-1; D is ambiguous. Germline V gene lookup returns CDR1 SEHNR and CDR2 FQNEAQ (reference sequence). The CDR3 loop spans 15 amino acids. The DNA for the CDR3 is TGTGCCAGCAACTTAGCCGTAACGGACGGCACTGAAGCTTTCTTT. This sequence encodes CASNLAVTDGTEAFF.

The sample holds a few counts of this clonotype. The CDR3 reads CSGNLQGSNTEAFF. As DNA, the CDR3 is TGCAGCGGGAACCTACAGGGCTCGAACACTGAAGCTTTCTTT. This sequence joins TRBV29-1 and TRBJ1-1; possibly TRBD1 for D (6 bases). Trimming stripped 7 bases from V and 1 base from J, with 16 bases between. CDR1 SQVTM and CDR2 ANQGSEA come from the germline V gene. CDR3 length equals 14 residues.

Only a few counts were recorded for this clonotype. CDR3 residues: CASSSGLSLRTQYF. CDR3 bases: TGTGCCAGCAGTTCCGGACTCTCGTTAAGGACCCAGTACTTC. V gene TRBV6-5 combines with J gene TRBJ2-5; D possibly corresponds to TRBD2 (5 bases). V lost 4 bases to trimming and J lost 7 bases, with 16 bases between them. Germline-derived CDR1 and CDR2 are MNHEY and SVGAGI. CDR3 length: 14 residues.

This chain connects TRBV5-1 to TRBJ2-7; D perhaps matches TRBD2 (6 bases). The CDR3 sequence is 13 residues long. Trimming shortened V by 6 bases and J by 4 bases, and 14 bases separated the two germline ends. Looked up from germline, CDR1 is SGHRS and CDR2 is YFSETQ. CDR3 loop: CASTGEGAYEQYF. The CDR3 bases are TGCGCCAGCACGGGGGAAGGGGCTTACGAGCAGTACTTC.

This clonotype was seen at least ten times. The V and J genes are TRBV7-2 and TRBJ2-3, with D possibly matching TRBD1 (5 bases). The CDR3 sequence is 15 residues long. Germline assignment: CDR1 SGHTA and CDR2 FQGNSA. The V end was cut by 0 bases, the J end by 0 bases, with 7 bases between. The CDR3 DNA is TGTGCCAGCAGCTTAGCCCAGGGTAGCACAGATACGCAGTATTTT. This encodes CASSLAQGSTDTQYF.

This clonotype was detected only once. J is TRBJ2-5 and V is TRBV6-1, with D possibly TRBD2 on 7 matching bases. Per the germline V gene, CDR1 is MNHNS and CDR2 is SASEGT. V lost 6 bases and J lost 2, with 19 bases in between. The CDR3 is 16 amino acids. The CDR3 DNA reads as TGTGCCAGCAGGCTAGGGGGGGATCCTCTTCAAGAGACCCAGTACTTC. It is translated as CASRLGGDPLQETQYF.

The sample holds many counts of this clonotype. The chain couples TRBV7-8 to TRBJ1-3, with D tentatively TRBD1 (5 bases). The germline CDR1 and CDR2 sequences are SGHVS and FQNEAQ. The CDR3 is 18 amino acids. V was pared by 4 bases and J by 0 bases, with 19 bases between. The CDR3, as DNA: TGTGCCAGCAGCTATTGGGAGGGACTCGGAGCCTCTGGAAACACCATATATTTT. Translating gives CASSYWEGLGASGNTIYF.

The chain is built from TRBV4-3 and TRBJ2-3; D is uncertain. Trimming took 0 bases from V and 3 from J, leaving 13 bases between them. The germline CDR1 and CDR2 sequences are LGHNA and YSLEER. The CDR3 length is 16 residues. The CDR3 protein is CASSQDRHTGTDTQYF. The CDR3 DNA is TGCGCCAGCAGCCAAGATCGTCACACTGGTACAGATACGCAGTATTTT.

This sequence joins TRBV4-1 and TRBJ1-2; D might be TRBD1 (6 bases). The CDR3 has 15 residues. Germline V gene sequence: CDR1 MGHRA, CDR2 YSYEKL. The V gene lost 0 bases and the J gene lost 5 bases, with 13 bases spanning the gap. CDR3 sequence (DNA): TGCGCCAGCAGCCAAGACCCCGGGACAAATTATGGCTACACCTTC. This gives the protein CASSQDPGTNYGYTF.

This chain uses TRBV6-8 with TRBJ1-3; D might be TRBD1 (5 bases). There are 15 residues in the CDR3. Trimming stripped 1 base from V and 1 base from J, with 8 bases between. Germline assignment: CDR1 MNHGY and CDR2 SAAAGT. The CDR3 coding sequence is TGTGCCAGCAGTTACTATGGGGGTTCTGGAAACACCATATATTTT. It is translated as CASSYYGGSGNTIYF.

V usage is TRBV15 and J usage is TRBJ1-1; TRBD1 matches 7 bases. V shed 0 bases and J 6 bases; nucleotides not matched to a gene: 10. Germline CDR1 and CDR2: LNHNV and YYDKDF (reference sequence). The CDR3 consists of 16 residues. The CDR3: CATSRDLGGGVAEAFF. The CDR3 bases are TGTGCCACCAGCAGAGATCTCGGAGGGGGCGTCGCTGAAGCTTTCTTT.

The V and J genes are TRBV7-3 and TRBJ2-1, with D maybe TRBD1 (5 bases). This CDR3 is built from 14 residues. The V and J ends lost 8 bases and 5 bases respectively, with 16 bases between them. Germline loops: CDR1 SGHTA, CDR2 FQGTGA. CDR3 loop: CASRREGSDNEQFF. Written as DNA, the CDR3 is TGTGCCAGCCGCAGGGAAGGTTCGGACAATGAGCAGTTCTTC.

This chain joins TRBV5-7 and TRBJ2-1, with D tentatively TRBD2 (6 bases). Being an ORF, TRBV5-7 has a function that is uncertain. The CDR3 has 20 amino acids. The ends were cut back, 0 bases at V and 0 bases at J, with 22 bases in the middle. The CDR3 region has the DNA TGTGCCAGCAGCTTGGTAGGGTTGACCGTAGCGGAGAGCTCCTACAATGAGCAGTTCTTC. This gives the protein CASSLVGLTVAESSYNEQFF.

The chain recombines TRBV29-1 with TRBJ2-2; tentatively, D is TRBD2 (6 bases). The CDR3 covers 13 residues. The V end lost 4 bases, the J end lost 5 bases, and 11 bases lay between the germline ends. The germline gives CDR1 SQVTM, CDR2 ANQGSEA. Here the CDR3 reads CSVVWGVTGELFF. The CDR3 DNA is TGCAGCGTTGTTTGGGGGGTAACCGGGGAGCTGTTTTTT.

The rearrangement uses TRBV4-1 and TRBJ1-1; a possible D gene is TRBD1 (6 bases). V lost 4 bases, J lost 3 bases, and 15 bases lay in between. Germline CDR1 and CDR2: MGHRA and YSYEKL. This CDR3 has 15 residues. The CDR3 protein is CASSRRHRDYTEAFF. In nucleotides, the CDR3 is TGCGCCAGCAGCCGAAGACACAGGGATTACACTGAAGCTTTCTTT.

This clonotype has a handful of counts. The V call is TRBV29-1, the J call TRBJ2-7, with D maybe TRBD1 (6 bases). Germline V gene data show CDR1 as SQVTM and CDR2 as ANQGSEA. CDR3 size: 11 residues. Between the trimmed V and J ends, which lost 7 bases and 3 bases, there was a span of 10 bases. Here the CDR3 reads CSAIQGYEQYF. The CDR3, as DNA: TGCAGCGCAATACAGGGCTACGAGCAGTACTTC.